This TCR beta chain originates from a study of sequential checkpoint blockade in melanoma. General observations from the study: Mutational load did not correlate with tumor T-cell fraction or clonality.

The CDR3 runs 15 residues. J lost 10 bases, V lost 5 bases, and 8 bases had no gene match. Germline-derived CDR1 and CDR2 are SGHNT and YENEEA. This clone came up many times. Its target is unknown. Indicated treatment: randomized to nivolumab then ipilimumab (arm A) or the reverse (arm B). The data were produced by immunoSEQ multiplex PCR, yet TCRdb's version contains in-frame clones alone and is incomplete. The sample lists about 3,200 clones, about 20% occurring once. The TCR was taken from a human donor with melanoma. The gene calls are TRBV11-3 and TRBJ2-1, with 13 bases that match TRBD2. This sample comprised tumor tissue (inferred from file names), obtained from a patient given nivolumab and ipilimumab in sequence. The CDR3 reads CASSQEGLAGPEQFF. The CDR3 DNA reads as TGTGCCAGCAGCCAGGAGGGACTAGCGGGGCCGGAGCAGTTCTTC.